The sequence of this T cell receptor (beta chain) was determined in a study of blood T cell repertoires in COVID-19. Whole-study context: Donors in the United States, Italy and Spain gave samples during acute or convalescent COVID-19. Sources were T cells, B-cell-depleted T cells, or PBMCs; the material itself was cDNA or gDNA.

In the case of this clone: At one end, the junction sequence differs from germline, possibly due to a read error.

Original methodology: Reference gene primers were amplified, and this amplification served to estimate nucleated cell counts. Assay used: immunoSEQ multiplex PCR; TCRdb lists only in-frame clones, some missing. D and trimming come from the DNA, and the V and J calls and clone size come from that table. Here the sample spans fewer than 250,000 clones, almost 90% being singletons. There are 15 residues in the CDR3. In germline, CDR1 is SGHVS, CDR2 FQNEAQ. What was sequenced was peripheral blood. This chain uses TRBV7-8 with TRBJ2-1, with 8 positions matching TRBD2. The sequence was obtained from a woman in her fifties or sixties with acute or convalescent COVID-19. CDR3 DNA: TGTGTCAGCAGTTCCACTAGCGGTTCCTACAATGAGCAGTTCTTC. Its protein product is CVSSSTSGSYNEQFF.